A selection of T cell receptor beta chains follows, all from one sample in a study of human T cells and chemical hapten exposure. In TCRdb, the RACE reads were re-called with MiXCR into one record per CDR3 protein. The data contain 60,000 to 70,000 distinct CDR3 sequences, roughly 9.7% of them seen just once; the ten biggest clones take up over 4%. The sample in question was whole blood, obtained in connection with sensitization to the hapten diphenylcyclopropenone (DPC). The origin of the receptors is a woman in her fifties or sixties with alopecia areata. Some clones in this sample may be carry-over from other donors' samples. CDR3s include the opening cysteine and the closing phenylalanine or tryptophan. Each record gives: D gene, V gene, J gene, clone size, CDR3 DNA, CDR3 protein. D genes are given only for firm matches. Size tells how often a clone was seen (once, few, many) or the class of an expanded clone, and some rows leave it out.

>.|TRBV5-1|TRBJ2-1|few
TGCGCCAGCAGCTTCGACAGGTCCAATGAGCAGTTCTTC
CASSFDRSNEQFF
>TRBD2|TRBV27|TRBJ2-7|many
TGTGCCAGCAGTTCCGGGTTGGTAGCGGGCTCCTACGAGCAGTACTTC
CASSSGLVAGSYEQYF
>.|TRBV28|TRBJ2-7|few
TGTGCCACCCTCAAGGGATCCTACGAGCAGTACTTC
CATLKGSYEQYF
>.|TRBV12-3/TRBV12-4|TRBJ1-5|many
TGTGCCAGCTCATTGAGTGGGGGCAATCAGCCCCAGCATTTT
CASSLSGGNQPQHF
>TRBD2|TRBV3-1|TRBJ2-5|few
TGTGCCAGCAGCGGAGGACTAGCGGGAGCCCCAGAGACCCAGTACTTC
CASSGGLAGAPETQYF
>.|TRBV7-2|TRBJ2-3|few
TGTGCCACCGAGTGGGGCGGGGCAGCAGATACGCAGTATTTT
CATEWGGAADTQYF
>TRBD2|TRBV6-4|TRBJ2-1|few
TGTGCCAGCAGTAACCTCCCTAGCGGCAGCTCCTACAATGAGCAGTTCTTC
CASSNLPSGSSYNEQFF
>.|TRBV3-1|TRBJ1-5|many
TGTGCCAGCAGCCAAGGGAATCAGCCCCAGCATTTT
CASSQGNQPQHF
>.|TRBV12-3/TRBV12-4|TRBJ1-5|many
TGTGCCAGCAGTTGGACCAACGAGGATCAGCCCCAGCATTTT
CASSWTNEDQPQHF
>.|TRBV12-3/TRBV12-4|TRBJ1-1|.
TGTGCCAGCAGTTTACAGGGAACCCTAGGGAAAACTGAAGCTTTCTTT
CASSLQGTLGKTEAFF
>.|TRBV6-5|TRBJ2-1|many
TGTGCCAGCAGTTATCAGAACAATGAGCAGTTCTTC
CASSYQNNEQFF
>TRBD2|TRBV6-2/TRBV6-3|TRBJ2-3|.
TGTGCCAGCAGCCTCACTAGCGGGAGGCCCCCAGATACGCAGTATTTT
CASSLTSGRPPDTQYF
>.|TRBV7-3|TRBJ2-1|.
TGTGCCAGCAGCCCCCAGCCCATCTCCAATGAGCAGTTCTTC
CASSPQPISNEQFF
>.|TRBV7-8|TRBJ2-1|few
TGTGCCAGCAGCTTAGGGAAGCGTGCCCACAATGAGCAGTTCTTC
CASSLGKRAHNEQFF
>.|TRBV14|TRBJ2-7|.
TGTGCCAGCAGCCTATATGTTTCTTACGAGCAGTACTTC
CASSLYVSYEQYF
>.|TRBV2|TRBJ1-5|.
TGTGCCAGCCGGGGGCACAATCAGCCCCAGCATTTT
CASRGHNQPQHF
>TRBD1|TRBV5-4|TRBJ2-2|.
TGTGCCAGCAGCGAGGGGGCCCGGAACACCGGGGAGCTGTTTTTT
CASSEGARNTGELFF
>.|TRBV7-7|TRBJ2-1|many
TGTGCCAGCAGCTTACAGGGCCTCAACAATGAGCAGTTCTTC
CASSLQGLNNEQFF
>.|TRBV24-1|TRBJ2-3|few
TGTGCCACCAGTGATTTGGGGCCCACAGATACGCAGTATTTT
CATSDLGPTDTQYF
>.|TRBV24-1|TRBJ2-2|many
TGTGCCACCAGTGATTTGCCCGTAGAAGGCGGGGAGCTGTTTTTT
CATSDLPVEGGELFF
>.|TRBV6-2/TRBV6-3|TRBJ2-1|.
TGTGCCAGCAGTTACCCTCTGAAGGCGACACATGAGCAGTTCTTC
CASSYPLKATHEQFF
>TRBD2|TRBV3-1|TRBJ2-3|.
TGTGCCAGCAGCGGGAGGGCCAACACAGATACGCAGTATTTT
CASSGRANTDTQYF
>.|TRBV2|TRBJ2-1|many
TGTGCCAGCAAAGGGTCTGACTATCTCAATGAGCAGTTCTTC
CASKGSDYLNEQFF
>.|TRBV7-7|TRBJ2-5|few
TGTGCTAGCAGCCCGGACCAAGAGACCCAGTACTTC
CASSPDQETQYF
>.|TRBV7-9|TRBJ1-5|many
TGTGCCAGCAGCTCAACAAGGGGGGGCCAACCCCAGCATTTT
CASSSTRGGQPQHF
>TRBD2|TRBV2|TRBJ2-2|few
TGTGCCAGCACGCCCCTGGCGCTAGCGGTAAACACCGGGGAGCTGTTTTTT
CASTPLALAVNTGELFF
>.|TRBV11-2|TRBJ1-2|many
TGTGCCAGCAGCTTTGCGGGCACAGAGGGCTACACCTTC
CASSFAGTEGYTF
>.|TRBV5-6|TRBJ2-2|.
TGTGCCAGCAGCCAGGGGACGGTACCTGTCGGCACCGGGGAGCTGTTTTTT
CASSQGTVPVGTGELFF
>TRBD1|TRBV14|TRBJ2-5|many
TGTGCCAGCAGCCAAGGACAGGGGTCCCAAGAGACCCAGTACTTC
CASSQGQGSQETQYF
>TRBD2|TRBV7-8|TRBJ2-3|.
TGTGCCAGCAGCTTAGTAGTTGGCCTAGCGGGAGGCACAGATACGCAGTATTTT
CASSLVVGLAGGTDTQYF
>TRBD1|TRBV4-3|TRBJ1-2|.
TGCGCCAGCAGCCCGGGCACACAGGGGAGCGGCTACACCTTC
CASSPGTQGSGYTF
>.|TRBV28|TRBJ2-1|.
TGTGCCAGCAGTTTGGTGAGGTTATACAATGAGCAGTTCTTC
CASSLVRLYNEQFF
>.|TRBV5-1|TRBJ2-1|.
TGCGCCAGCAGCTCCAGGACGCCGAGCTCCTACAATGAGCAGTTCTTC
CASSSRTPSSYNEQFF
>.|TRBV7-2|TRBJ2-1|many
TGTGCCAGCAGCCTACAGCCCTCCTACAATGAGCAGTTCTTC
CASSLQPSYNEQFF